The 32 T cell receptor beta chains below were found in one sample sequenced in a study of PD-1 blockade in classical Hodgkin lymphoma (dated by TCRdb to 2020 to 2022). Libraries came from the immunoSEQ multiplex PCR assay. As stored in TCRdb, this immuneACCESS dataset retains in-frame rearrangements with V and J assigned. A fraction of the clones does not appear; measured against another copy, unresolved V genes explain less than half of the discrepancy, and the remainder lacks a known reason. This sample holds approximately 44,000 clones; around three fifths were observed only once. In total, the top ten clones hold 3.1% of the sample. Taken with the paper, the label for time point translates to: cycle 4 day 1 (C4D1), after five to seven weeks of nivolumab. All trial patients had relapsed after autologous stem cell transplantation, with cohorts A, B and C differing in prior brentuximab vedotin exposure.

The starting material was peripheral blood mononuclear cells (PBMCs), obtained before the fourth cycle of nivolumab. These receptors all come from a human donor with classical Hodgkin lymphoma.

The rearrangement uses TRBV7-9 and TRBJ2-5, with D possibly TRBD1 on 6 matching bases. This CDR3 contains 15 residues. Germline-derived CDR1 and CDR2 are SEHNR and FQNEAQ (reference sequence). With 4 bases removed from V and 9 bases from J, the gap between germline ends came to 21 bases. The CDR3 bases are TGTGCCAGCAGCTCCGGACAGAGCGTTCAAGGGGCCCAGTACTTC. This gives the protein CASSSGQSVQGAQYF.

The rearrangement uses TRBV21-1 and TRBJ1-5; the D call in the table, TRBD1, was not verified against the DNA. TRBV21-1 is a pseudogene locus. The CDR3 is 15 amino acids. CDR3 in amino acids: CASSPLGHKNQPQHF. CDR3 DNA: TGTGCCAGCAGCCCTCTCGGACACAAAAATCAGCCCCAGCATTTT.

The chain uses TRBV4-3 and TRBJ2-5, with 12 bases lining up with TRBD2. The CDR3 loop spans 17 amino acids. Trimming removed 4 bases from V and 0 bases from J; junction bases left unmatched: 6. Germline V CDR1 and CDR2: LGHNA, YSLEER. The CDR3 is CASSLGLAGGYQETQYF. In DNA, the CDR3 is TGCGCCAGCAGCCTGGGGCTAGCGGGGGGGTACCAAGAGACCCAGTACTTC.

The sample holds a few counts of this clone. V and J are TRBV7-2 and TRBJ1-2; TRBD1 matches at 7 bases. This CDR3 spans 15 amino acids. The V gene end was trimmed by 1 base and the J gene end by 4 bases; junction bases not matched to a gene: 6. CDR1 is SGHTA and CDR2 is FQGNSA in the germline V gene. The CDR3: CASSLETGAIYGYTF. As DNA, the CDR3 is TGTGCCAGCAGCTTAGAAACAGGGGCCATCTATGGCTACACCTTC.

The CDR3 DNA reads TGCGCCAGCAGTGTTGCCGGGACACCAGGATTGGCCCTCCACTTT. Translation gives CASSVAGTPGLALHF. This chain connects TRBV10-2 to TRBJ1-6; weak D call: TRBD1 (6 bases). This CDR3 has 15 residues. Germline V lookup: CDR1 WSHSY, CDR2 SAAADI. V gave up 4 bases and J gave up 14 bases, with 21 bases separating them.

This clone was found once. V gene TRBV9 combines with J gene TRBJ2-3, with 9 bases fitting TRBD2. This CDR3 has 17 amino acids. After removal of 3 bases from V and 4 bases from J, the junction contained 12 bases not matched to a gene. CDR1 SGDLS and CDR2 YYNGEE come from the germline V gene. CDR3 bases: TGTGCCAGCAGCGATTGGGGAGTAGCGGGGGTTCCAGATACGCAGTATTTT. It codes for CASSDWGVAGVPDTQYF.

V usage is TRBV10-3 and J usage is TRBJ2-5; tentatively, D is TRBD2 (6 bases). CDR1 is ENHRY, CDR2 SYGVKD, per germline. Trimming stripped 4 bases from V and 2 bases from J, with 17 bases between. The CDR3 runs to 16 residues. The chain's CDR3 is CAISVLAAKGQETQYF. The CDR3 region has the DNA TGTGCCATCAGTGTATTAGCGGCCAAGGGGCAAGAGACCCAGTACTTC.

The gene calls are TRBV6-5 and TRBJ1-2; 10 nucleotides match TRBD1. Germline assignment: CDR1 MNHEY and CDR2 SVGAGI. The CDR3 contains 14 residues. The junction had 4 bases not matched to a gene; V was cut back by 6 bases and J by 3 bases. Here the CDR3 reads CASRPDRGDYGYTF. The CDR3 nucleotides read TGTGCCAGCAGACCGGACAGGGGGGACTATGGCTACACCTTC.

This chain connects TRBV13 to TRBJ1-3, with D tentatively TRBD1 (5 bases). CDR1 PRHDT and CDR2 FYEKMQ come from the germline V gene (reference sequence). V gave up 6 bases and J gave up 0 bases, with 15 bases separating them. The CDR3 spans 16 residues. As DNA, the CDR3 is TGTGCCAGCAGACACGCGGGACGGAGCTCTGGAAACACCATATATTTT. Its protein product is CASRHAGRSSGNTIYF. Together with reference TRBV13 and TRBJ1-3, the CDR3 gives the full variable domain: AAGVIQSPRHLIKEKRETATLKCYPIPRHDTVYWYQQGPGQDPQFLISFYEKMQSDKGSIPDRFSAQQFSDYHSELNMSSLELGDSALYFCASRHAGRSSGNTIYFGEGSWLTVV.

The chain couples TRBV28 to TRBJ1-2; D uncertain. V lost 2 bases and J lost 2, with 6 bases in between. The CDR3 totals 13 residues. The V gene's germline CDR1 is MDHEN and CDR2 SYDVKM. CDR3 coding DNA: TGTGCCAGCAGTTTACAGCTAAACTATGGCTACACCTTC. This encodes CASSLQLNYGYTF.

In this sample, this clone turned up once. This CDR3 is also generated by other DNA sequences in the sample. The J gene is TRBJ2-5, the V gene TRBV18, with D possibly matching TRBD2 (6 bases). Trimming took 6 bases from V and 3 from J, leaving 14 bases between them. The CDR3 is 14 residues long. Germline V gene lookup returns CDR1 KGHSH and CDR2 LQKENI. CDR3 nucleotides: TGTGCCAGCTCCCCGTTGGGCGGGGAAGAGACCCAGTACTTC. It specifies CASSPLGGEETQYF.

This chain joins TRBV7-9 and TRBJ2-6, with 13 nucleotides matching TRBD2. V was clipped by 3 bases and J by 0 bases; unmatched bases: 2. The CDR3 loop spans 18 amino acids. CDR1 is SEHNR, CDR2 FQNEAQ, per germline (reference sequence). CDR3 in DNA: TGTGCCAGCAGCTTTACTAGCGGGAGGGCCTCTGGGGCCAACGTCCTGACTTTC. Translated, it gives CASSFTSGRASGANVLTF.

This clone was counted only a few times. This chain joins TRBV6-5 and TRBJ2-7; no definite D call. Germline V CDR1 and CDR2: MNHEY, SVGAGI. V was pared by 4 bases and J by 0 bases, with 10 bases between. The CDR3 has 14 amino acids. The DNA for the CDR3 is TGTGCCAGCAGTTCGGACCCTAGCTCCTACGAGCAGTACTTC. As protein: CASSSDPSSYEQYF.

The chain joins TRBV11-2 to TRBJ2-7; D might be TRBD1 or TRBD2, each matching 5 bases. The CDR3 consists of 16 residues. Trimming cost V 3 bases and J 2 bases, with 17 bases left between them. In germline, CDR1 is SGHAT, CDR2 FQNNGV. CDR3 in amino acids: CASSLARGTGPYEQYF. As DNA, the CDR3 is TGTGCCAGCAGCTTGGCGCGAGGGACGGGACCCTACGAGCAGTACTTC. The variable domain in full, completed from reference TRBV11-2 and TRBJ2-7, reads EAGVAQSPRYKIIEKRQSVAFWCNPISGHATLYWYQQILGQGPKLLIQFQNNGVVDDSQLPKDRFSAERLKGVDSTLKIQPAKLEDSAVYLCASSLARGTGPYEQYFGPGTRLTVT.

The J gene is TRBJ1-1, the V gene TRBV28, with D unclear. This CDR3 contains 13 residues. CDR1 and CDR2 from the germline V gene are MDHEN and SYDVKM. V lost 8 bases and J 2 bases, leaving 12 bases between the germline ends. CDR3 protein: CASGRSKNTEAFF. The CDR3 DNA is TGTGCCAGCGGACGAAGTAAAAACACTGAAGCTTTCTTT.

This chain joins TRBV28 and TRBJ1-6, with D perhaps matching TRBD1 (5 bases). CDR1 and CDR2 from the germline V gene are MDHEN and SYDVKM. Trimming pared 6 bases from V and 10 bases from J, leaving 19 bases between. The CDR3 extends over 15 amino acids. In nucleotides, the CDR3 is TGTGCCAGCAGGCCCACCCGCCGGGGGAGCTCACCCCTCCACTTT. It codes for CASRPTRRGSSPLHF.

This clone was seen a few times. This chain joins TRBV6-7 and TRBJ1-5, with D tentatively TRBD1 (5 bases). TRBV6-7 is an ORF; its function is uncertain. V shed 10 bases and J shed 0 bases, with 19 bases lying between them. The CDR3 is 16 amino acids. Written as DNA, the CDR3 is TGTGCCAACCCCCCCACGCAGGGTCCTAGCAATCAGCCCCAGCATTTT. It translates to CANPPTQGPSNQPQHF.

The chain is built from TRBV14 and TRBJ1-1; D call uncertain. Germline CDR1 reads SGHDN; CDR2 reads FVKESK. The germline V and J ends were trimmed by 2 bases and 0 bases, with 10 bases remaining between them. There are 15 residues in the CDR3. Here the CDR3 reads CASSQLGPLNTEAFF. The CDR3 DNA reads TGTGCCAGCAGCCAACTCGGACCCTTGAACACTGAAGCTTTCTTT.

This clone came up a few times. The J gene is TRBJ2-1, the V gene TRBV9, with 9 bases fitting TRBD2. After removal of 3 bases from V and 2 bases from J, the junction contained 3 bases not matched to a gene. CDR3 length: 15 residues. Germline CDR1 is SGDLS and CDR2 is YYNGEE. Written as DNA, the CDR3 is TGTGCCAGCAGCGGCGGGAGGGGGACCTACAATGAGCAGTTCTTC. The encoded protein is CASSGGRGTYNEQFF. The full variable domain, its missing parts supplied by reference TRBV9 and TRBJ2-1, is DSGVTQTPKHLITATGQRVTLRCSPRSGDLSVYWYQQSLDQGLQFLIQYYNGEERAKGNILERFSAQQFPDLHSELNLSSLELGDSALYFCASSGGRGTYNEQFFGPGTRLTVL.

The chain joins TRBV4-3 to TRBJ1-2, with a tentative D call TRBD1 (6 bases). The germline CDR1 and CDR2 sequences are LGHNA and YSLEER. Trimming left V 0 bases short and J 4 bases short, with 12 bases between. The CDR3 consists of 15 residues. CDR3 coding DNA: TGCGCCAGCAGCCAAGATTTCAGGGGCGGCTATGGCTACACCTTC. The encoded protein is CASSQDFRGGYGYTF.

The chain recombines TRBV28 with TRBJ2-3; 9 nucleotides agree with TRBD2. This CDR3 spans 15 amino acids. Germline CDR1 reads MDHEN; CDR2 reads SYDVKM. The junction had 10 bases not matched to a gene; V was cut back by 9 bases and J by 3 bases. CDR3 sequence: CASPPTSGETDTQYF. DNA of the CDR3: TGTGCCAGTCCCCCGACTAGCGGTGAAACAGATACGCAGTATTTT.

The CDR3 loop reads CASTFNRNSPLHF. The DNA of the CDR3 is TGTGCCAGTACCTTTAACAGGAATTCACCCCTCCACTTT. The chain recombines TRBV19 with TRBJ1-6; TRBD1 might be the D (5 bases). Germline values: CDR1 LNHDA, CDR2 SQIVND (reference sequence). The V and J ends lost 7 bases and 7 bases respectively, with 11 bases between them. This CDR3 comprises 13 residues.

This chain connects TRBV9 to TRBJ2-1; 7 nucleotides agree with TRBD1. Germline lookup yields CDR1 SGDLS and CDR2 YYNGEE. V trimming: 4 bases; J trimming: 1 base; junction bases outside the gene matches: 11. The CDR3 runs to 17 residues. The CDR3 bases are TGTGCCAGCAGCAAATGGGACAGAAGGAGTTCCTACAATGAGCAGTTCTTC. This encodes CASSKWDRRSSYNEQFF.

The V gene is TRBV4-2, the J gene TRBJ2-3; no clear D gene. The CDR3 covers 12 residues. Trimming left V 0 bases short and J 6 bases short, with 4 bases between. Germline-derived CDR1 and CDR2 are LGHNA and YNFKEQ. The CDR3 spells CASSQDRDTQYF. CDR3 coding DNA: TGTGCCAGCAGCCAAGACAGGGATACGCAGTATTTT.

The V and J genes are TRBV7-2 and TRBJ2-7, with TRBD2 identical over 9 bases. V lost 1 base to trimming and J lost 4 bases; unmatched junction nucleotides: 8. The germline V gene has CDR1 SGHTA and CDR2 FQGNSA. CDR3 length: 16 residues. CDR3 amino acids: CASSLVASGKIYEQYF. CDR3 nucleotide sequence: TGTGCCAGCAGCTTAGTCGCTAGCGGGAAGATATACGAGCAGTACTTC.

This clone was seen a handful of times. This CDR3 reads CASRETAYEQYF. The CDR3 bases are TGTGCCAGCAGGGAGACAGCCTACGAGCAGTACTTC. The V and J genes are TRBV6-6 and TRBJ2-7, with D tentatively TRBD1 (5 bases). Germline V lookup: CDR1 MNHNY, CDR2 SVGAGI (reference sequence). There are 12 residues in the CDR3. V was trimmed by 6 bases and J by 2 bases, leaving 8 bases between them.

This clone was found a few times. The chain couples TRBV7-9 to TRBJ1-2, with D possibly being TRBD1 (6 bases). V lost 1 base and J 9 bases, leaving 12 bases between the germline ends. CDR3 length: 13 amino acids. The germline CDR1 and CDR2 sequences are SEHNR and FQNEAQ (reference sequence). The CDR3 region is CASSLGSGASYTF. The DNA for the CDR3 is TGTGCCAGCAGCTTAGGTTCAGGGGCCAGCTACACCTTC.

The rearrangement joins TRBV28 to TRBJ1-1, with D unclear. Trimming stripped 2 bases from V and 0 bases from J, with 4 bases between. Germline CDR1 and CDR2: MDHEN and SYDVKM. The CDR3 contains 13 residues. In DNA, the CDR3 is TGTGCCAGCAGTTTAAGGGTGAACACTGAAGCTTTCTTT. Encoded protein: CASSLRVNTEAFF.

The chain is built from TRBV7-9 and TRBJ2-7; 13 bases map to TRBD2. Germline V CDR1 and CDR2: SEHNR, FQNEAQ (reference sequence). The length of the CDR3 is 15 residues. The V and J ends lost 5 bases and 5 bases, in that order; junction bases with no gene match: 6. The CDR3 reads CASSPGLAGVHEQYF. For the CDR3, the DNA is TGTGCCAGCAGCCCAGGACTAGCGGGAGTACACGAGCAGTACTTC.

The chain uses TRBV4-3 and TRBJ1-2; D not resolved. This CDR3 has 15 residues. Germline V CDR1 and CDR2: LGHNA, YSLEER. Trimming cost V 2 bases and J 3 bases, with 13 bases left between them. CDR3 protein: CASSQNRPGDYGYTF. CDR3 DNA: TGCGCCAGCAGCCAAAATCGGCCGGGTGACTATGGCTACACCTTC.

The rearrangement links TRBV10-3 to TRBJ1-2; 7 bases are shared with TRBD1. This CDR3 is built from 12 residues. The ends lost 3 bases at V and 7 bases at J; junction bases unmatched: 2. Germline V gene lookup returns CDR1 ENHRY and CDR2 SYGVKD. The CDR3 DNA reads as TGTGCCATCAGTGAACCAGGGGGTGGCTACACCTTC. This codes for CAISEPGGGYTF.

This chain connects TRBV30 to TRBJ2-7; 8 nucleotides agree with TRBD1. Unmatched junction bases numbered 10, after V lost 8 bases and J lost 4 bases. The CDR3 contains 13 residues. CDR1 is GTSNPN, CDR2 SVGIG, per germline (reference sequence). The CDR3 nucleotides are TGTGCCACGGACCAGGGGGCGAGGTACGAGCAGTACTTC. Its translation: CATDQGARYEQYF.